Listed below are T cell receptor beta chains from one sample, sequenced in a study of blood T cell repertoires in COVID-19. Repertoires were generated with immunoSEQ multiplex PCR, while TCRdb's copy carries only in-frame clones and drops some. Counted here are about 670,000 clones, 70% to 90% occurring once; the ten biggest clones make up about 0.24%. The source material was peripheral blood. These receptors originate from a woman younger than 35 with acute or convalescent COVID-19. CDR3s include the opening cysteine and the closing phenylalanine or tryptophan. The D gene is left open where the match is weak. Clone size is shown for a subset of rows, as once, few, many or a class of expanded clone.

>TRBJ1-1|NA|TRBD1|TRBV7-2
TGTGCCAGCAGCTACGACAGGGACACTGAAGCTTTCTTT
CASSYDRDTEAFF
>TRBJ1-3|NA|NA|TRBV6-1
TGTGCCAGCAGTGAAGCTCCAGGTCCAGGAAACACCATATATTTT
CASSEAPGPGNTIYF
>TRBJ2-2|NA|NA|TRBV9
TGTGCCAGCAGCGAGCCATCAGGAAAGGCGAACACCGGGGAGCTGTTTTTT
CASSEPSGKANTGELFF
>TRBJ2-6|NA|NA|TRBV11-2
TGTGCCAGCCCCACTGGGGCCAACGTCCTGACTTTC
CASPTGANVLTF
>TRBJ2-1|NA|NA|TRBV2
TGTGCCAGCGGGGCAGGGCGAACCTACAATGAGCAGTTCTTC
CASGAGRTYNEQFF
>TRBJ2-5|NA|NA|TRBV24-1
TGTGCCACCAGTGATTGGAGTACAGGGGAGACCCAGTACTTC
CATSDWSTGETQYF
>TRBJ1-5|NA|NA|TRBV28
TGTGCCAGCAGTTTTAGTGGCATTCGGGGCAATCAGCCCCAGCATTTT
CASSFSGIRGNQPQHF
>TRBJ1-1|NA|NA|TRBV10-3
TGTGCCTCCAGGGCTGAGAACACTGAAGCTTTCTTT
CASRAENTEAFF
>TRBJ1-4|NA|TRBD1|TRBV10-1
TGCGCCAGCAGTGAGACAGCCCAGGGGGATTCGGAAAAACTGTTTTTT
CASSETAQGDSEKLFF
>TRBJ1-6|NA|TRBD1|TRBV27
TGTGCCAGCAGTTTATCATTCCCGGACAGGAGAAATTCACCCCTCCACTTT
CASSLSFPDRRNSPLHF
>TRBJ2-2|NA|TRBD2|TRBV9
TGTGCCAGCAGCGTTTCGGTAGCGGGGGATACCGGGGAGCTGTTTTTT
CASSVSVAGDTGELFF
>TRBJ1-2|NA|TRBD1|TRBV6-2/TRBV6-3
TGTGCCAGCAGCCGGGACAGGGCGGATGGCTACACCTTC
CASSRDRADGYTF
>TRBJ2-5|NA|TRBD2|TRBV27
TGTGCCAGCAGTTCACCCGGGACTAGAAAAGAGACCCAGTACTTC
CASSSPGTRKETQYF
>TRBJ2-2|few|NA|TRBV2
TGTGCCAGCAAGGGACTCAACACCGGGGAGCTGTTTTTT
CASKGLNTGELFF
>TRBJ1-2|NA|TRBD1|TRBV6-5
TGTGCCAGCAGCCCCCCCCGGGACAGGGGTTATGGCTACACCTTC
CASSPPRDRGYGYTF
>TRBJ2-1|NA|TRBD2|TRBV3-1/TRBV3-2
TGTGCCAGCAGCCTACGGAGAACTAGCGGGGGGCTTGAGCAGTTCTTC
CASSLRRTSGGLEQFF
>TRBJ2-2|NA|TRBD1|TRBV29-1
TGCAGCGCCGTCGTCTTGCCAGGGGGGAACACCGGGGAGCTGTTTTTT
CSAVVLPGGNTGELFF
>TRBJ1-2|NA|TRBD1|TRBV12-5
TGTGCTAGTGGTCGGGACAGGGGGCGTCAGGTCTATGGCTACACCTTC
CASGRDRGRQVYGYTF
>TRBJ1-1|NA|NA|TRBV12-3/TRBV12-4
TGTGCCAGCAGTTTTGCAGTGAACACTGAAGCTTTCTTT
CASSFAVNTEAFF
>TRBJ2-2|NA|TRBD1|TRBV5-1
TGCGCCAGCAGCTTGGGTGGGACAGGGAACACCGGGGAGCTGTTTTTT
CASSLGGTGNTGELFF
>TRBJ2-2|NA|TRBD2|TRBV3-1/TRBV3-2
TGTGCCAGCAGCCTGAGGACTAGCGGGGGTACCGGGGAGCTGTTTTTT
CASSLRTSGGTGELFF
>TRBJ2-3|NA|NA|TRBV7-6
TGTGCCAGCAGCTGGACTCTTACAGATACGCAGTATTTT
CASSWTLTDTQYF
>TRBJ1-6|NA|NA|TRBV10-3
TGTGCCATCAGTGAGAGGGGTAGCTCCTATAATTCACCCCTCCACTTT
CAISERGSSYNSPLHF
>TRBJ1-5|NA|NA|TRBV19
TGTGCCAGTAGTATACCCGATTGGGGGGAGAGACAGCCCCAGCATTTT
CASSIPDWGERQPQHF
>TRBJ1-3|NA|NA|TRBV7-8
TGTGCCAGCAGCCCCCACAGGGCAGGTGGAAACACCATATATTTT
CASSPHRAGGNTIYF
>TRBJ1-1|NA|TRBD1|TRBV30
TGTGCCTGGACCGGACAGGGGGCGGAGAACACTGAAGCTTTCTTT
CAWTGQGAENTEAFF